This TCR beta chain came from a study of chemoradiotherapy in HPV16-positive cancers. General observations from the study: The functional HPV-specific definition rests on just a couple of HPV16-positive patients.

V lost 5 bases, J lost 2 bases, and 13 bases lay in between. Germline CDR1 is MDHEN and CDR2 is SYDVKM. The CDR3 is 14 amino acids. The table lists this clone with a count of one. Its specificity is unknown. Sequencing was performed with immunoSEQ multiplex PCR; in TCRdb, only in-frame clones are kept and a portion is missing. Of about 22,000 clones listed, approximately 70% are singletons. The chain joins TRBV28 to TRBJ2-7; no definite D call. This material was collected from a patient who underwent chemoradiotherapy. This receptor was taken from a human donor with HPV-associated anogenital cancer. CDR3: CASSPSHLTYEQYF. CDR3 DNA sequence: TGTGCCAGCAGTCCCTCTCACTTAACCTACGAGCAGTACTTC.